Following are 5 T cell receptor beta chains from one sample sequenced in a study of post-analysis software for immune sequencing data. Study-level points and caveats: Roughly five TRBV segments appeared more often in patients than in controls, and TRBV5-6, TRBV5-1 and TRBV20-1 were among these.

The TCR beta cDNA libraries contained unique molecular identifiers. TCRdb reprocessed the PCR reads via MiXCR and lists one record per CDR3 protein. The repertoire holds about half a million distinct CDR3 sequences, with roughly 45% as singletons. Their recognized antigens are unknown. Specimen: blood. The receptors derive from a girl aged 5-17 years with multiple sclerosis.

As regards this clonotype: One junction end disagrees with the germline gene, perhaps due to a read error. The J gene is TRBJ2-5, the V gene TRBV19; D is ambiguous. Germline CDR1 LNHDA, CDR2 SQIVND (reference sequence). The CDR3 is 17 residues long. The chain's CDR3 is CASSIVASRYTQETQYF. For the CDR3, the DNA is TGTGCCAGCAGTATTGTTGCCAGCAGATATACCCAAGAGACCCAGTACTTC.

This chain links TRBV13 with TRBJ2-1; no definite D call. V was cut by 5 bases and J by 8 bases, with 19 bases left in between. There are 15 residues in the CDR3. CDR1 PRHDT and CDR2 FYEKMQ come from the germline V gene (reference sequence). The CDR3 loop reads CASSPPVGLRDEQFF. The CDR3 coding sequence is TGTGCCAGCAGCCCTCCGGTAGGTTTAAGAGATGAGCAGTTCTTC.

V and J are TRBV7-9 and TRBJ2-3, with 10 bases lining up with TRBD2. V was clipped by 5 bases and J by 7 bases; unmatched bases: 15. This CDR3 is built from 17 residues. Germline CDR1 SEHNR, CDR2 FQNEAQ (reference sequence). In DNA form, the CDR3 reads TGTGCCAGCAGCCTCCCCAGACTAGCGGGTTCCTCACATACGCAGTATTTT. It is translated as CASSLPRLAGSSHTQYF.

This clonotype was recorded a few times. CDR3 region: CASSSGRTGVNEQYF. The CDR3 DNA sequence: TGTGCCAGCAGCTCAGGAAGGACAGGGGTAAACGAGCAGTACTTC. The chain links TRBV7-2 to TRBJ2-5; 9 bases fit TRBD1. The better agreement between TRBJ2-7 and the DNA end casts doubt on the J call. The CDR3 loop spans 15 amino acids. Germline loops: CDR1 SGHTA, CDR2 FQGNSA.

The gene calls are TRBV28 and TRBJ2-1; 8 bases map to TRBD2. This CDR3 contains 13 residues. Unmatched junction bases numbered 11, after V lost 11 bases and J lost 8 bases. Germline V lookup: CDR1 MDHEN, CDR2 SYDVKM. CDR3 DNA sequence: TGTGCCCGCTCCGGGAGGGCCGCGGATGAGCAGTTCTTC. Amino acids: CARSGRAADEQFF.